This record covers a single T cell receptor (beta chain). This entry comes from a study of regulatory T cells in long-lasting Graves disease. Time point of the sample: newly diagnosed GD, antithyroid drugs for less than 3 months. The TCR library was made from RNA that had been extracted from PBMCs in TRIzol. Patients of an endocrinology department in Xi'an, China, were included. Sequencing libraries for TCR beta were prepared with iRepertoire HTBI primers and Arm-PCR of CDR3 regions. TCRdb used MiXCR to reprocess the multiplex PCR reads, holding one entry per CDR3 protein. The sample records 400,000 to 550,000 distinct CDR3 sequences, 14% to 15% being singletons. The V and J ends lost 4 bases and 5 bases, in that order; junction bases with no gene match: 8. Germline CDR1 is ENHRY and CDR2 is SYGVKD. The CDR3 is 16 residues long. A further study also used this sample, focusing on T cells in Graves' hyperthyroidism and ophthalmopathy. From that paper: First-round RT-PCR of the TCR CDR3 relied on the HTBI primer set.

The sequence derives from a woman in her twenties or thirties with Graves disease. Sequencing was performed on peripheral blood mononuclear cells (PBMCs), taken at new diagnosis, from a patient treated with antithyroid drugs. This rearrangement joins TRBV10-3 to TRBJ2-5; 12 nucleotides agree with TRBD1. The CDR3 region has the DNA TGTGCCATCAGTGGGGGGGGACAGGGGGCGCGTGAGACCCAGTACTTC. Translated: CAISGGGQGARETQYF.